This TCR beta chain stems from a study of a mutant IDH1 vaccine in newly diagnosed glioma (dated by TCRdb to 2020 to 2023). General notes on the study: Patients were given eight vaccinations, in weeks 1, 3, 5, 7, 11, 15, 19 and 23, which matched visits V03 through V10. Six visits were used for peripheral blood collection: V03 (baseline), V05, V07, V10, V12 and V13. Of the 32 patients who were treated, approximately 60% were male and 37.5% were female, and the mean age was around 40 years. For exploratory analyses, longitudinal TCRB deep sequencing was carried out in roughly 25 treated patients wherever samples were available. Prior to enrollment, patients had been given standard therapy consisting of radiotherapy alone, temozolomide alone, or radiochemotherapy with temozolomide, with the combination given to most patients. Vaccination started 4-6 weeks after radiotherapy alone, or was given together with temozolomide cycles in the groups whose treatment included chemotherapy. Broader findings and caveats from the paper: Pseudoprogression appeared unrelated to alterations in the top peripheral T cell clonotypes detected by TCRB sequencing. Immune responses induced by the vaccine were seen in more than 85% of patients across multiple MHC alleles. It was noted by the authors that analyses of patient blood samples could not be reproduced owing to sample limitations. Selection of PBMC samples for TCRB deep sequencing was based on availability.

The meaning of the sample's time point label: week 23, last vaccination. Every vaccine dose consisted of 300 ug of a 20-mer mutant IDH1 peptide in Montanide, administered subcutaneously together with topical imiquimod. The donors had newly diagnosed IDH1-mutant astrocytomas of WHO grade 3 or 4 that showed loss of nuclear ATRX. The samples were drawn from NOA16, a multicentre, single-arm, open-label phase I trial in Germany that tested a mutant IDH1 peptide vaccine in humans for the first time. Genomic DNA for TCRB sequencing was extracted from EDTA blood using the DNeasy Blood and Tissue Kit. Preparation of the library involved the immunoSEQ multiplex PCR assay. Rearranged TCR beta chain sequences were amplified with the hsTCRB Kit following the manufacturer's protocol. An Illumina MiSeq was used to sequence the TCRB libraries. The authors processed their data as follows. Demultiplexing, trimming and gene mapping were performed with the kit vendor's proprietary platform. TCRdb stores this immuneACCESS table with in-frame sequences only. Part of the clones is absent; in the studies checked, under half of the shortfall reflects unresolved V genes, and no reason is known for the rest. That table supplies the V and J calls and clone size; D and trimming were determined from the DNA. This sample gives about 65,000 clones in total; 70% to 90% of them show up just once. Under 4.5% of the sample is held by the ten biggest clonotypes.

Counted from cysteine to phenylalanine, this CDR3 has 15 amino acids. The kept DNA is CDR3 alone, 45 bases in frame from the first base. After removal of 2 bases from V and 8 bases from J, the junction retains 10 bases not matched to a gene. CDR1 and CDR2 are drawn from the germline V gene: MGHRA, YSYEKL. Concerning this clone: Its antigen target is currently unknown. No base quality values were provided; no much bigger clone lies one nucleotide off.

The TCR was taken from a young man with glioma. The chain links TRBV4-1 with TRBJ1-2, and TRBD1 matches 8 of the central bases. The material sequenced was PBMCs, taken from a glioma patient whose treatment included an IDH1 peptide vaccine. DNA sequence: TGCGCCAGCAGCCAACCCAGGACAGGGAATAGGGGCTACACCTTC. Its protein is CASSQPRTGNRGYTF.